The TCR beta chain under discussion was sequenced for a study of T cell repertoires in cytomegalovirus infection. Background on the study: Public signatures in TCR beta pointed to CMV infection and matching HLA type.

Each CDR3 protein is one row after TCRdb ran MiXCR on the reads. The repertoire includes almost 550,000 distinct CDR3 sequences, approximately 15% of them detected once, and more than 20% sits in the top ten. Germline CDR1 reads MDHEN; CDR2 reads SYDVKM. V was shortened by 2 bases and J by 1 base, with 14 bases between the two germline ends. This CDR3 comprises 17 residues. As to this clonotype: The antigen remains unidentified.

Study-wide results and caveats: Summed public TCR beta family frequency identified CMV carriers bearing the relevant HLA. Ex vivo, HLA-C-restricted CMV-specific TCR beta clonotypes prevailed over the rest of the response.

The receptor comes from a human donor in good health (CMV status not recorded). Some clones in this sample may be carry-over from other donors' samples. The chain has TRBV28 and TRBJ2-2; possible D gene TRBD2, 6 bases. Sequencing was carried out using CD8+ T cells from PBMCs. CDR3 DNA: TGTGCCAGCAGTTTACTCGAGGGAGGTAGGAACACCGGGGAGCTGTTTTTT. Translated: CASSLLEGGRNTGELFF.